This passage covers 27 T cell receptor beta chains from one sample sequenced in a study of tumor and adjacent non-tumor tissue in lung cancer. Three rounds of nested PCR, following a modified ARM-PCR protocol, produced the TCRbeta library. TCRdb reprocessed the multiplex PCR reads via MiXCR and lists one record per CDR3 protein. Found here are 45,000 to 65,000 distinct CDR3 sequences, about 79% of them singletons; the top ten hold around 25%. No cell sorting was done before RNA was extracted from the tissue. More than 3 cm separated this lung sample from the edge of the tumor. Source material: distant non-tumor lung tissue. The receptors were gathered from a woman in her fifties or sixties with non-small cell lung cancer.

Worth noting for this clonotype: The CDR3 ends on some other residue instead of the conserved phenylalanine or tryptophan, so this is likely a read error. The chain is built from TRBV12-3 or TRBV12-4 and TRBJ1-1, with D perhaps matching TRBD1 (6 bases). The CDR3 has 14 amino acids. Trimming took 6 bases from V and 2 from J, leaving 13 bases between them. The CDR3 coding sequence is TGTGCCAGCAGCCCCACAGGGTATAACACTGAAGCTTTCCTT. Translated: CASSPTGYNTEAFL.

As to this clonotype: At one end the junction does not follow the germline gene, possibly because of a read error. The chain is built from TRBV4-3 and TRBJ2-5, with 11 nucleotides matching TRBD1. Germline-derived CDR1 and CDR2 are LGHNA and YSLEER. The CDR3 spans 16 residues. This chain's CDR3 is CDSSQDRTGGAGTQYF. CDR3 sequence (DNA): TGCGACAGCAGCCAAGATAGGACAGGGGGCGCAGGGACCCAGTACTTC.

Concerning this clonotype: Relative to the germline gene, one junction end is altered; a read error may explain this. CDR3 nucleotide sequence: TGTGCCAGCAGTGGGGGGACTAGTGGGAGCGAGAACATCGGGGAGCTGTTTTTT. It translates to CASSGGTSGSENIGELFF. The genes are TRBV6-1 and TRBJ2-2; 8 bases are shared with TRBD2. In germline, CDR1 is MNHNS, CDR2 SASEGT. There are 18 residues in the CDR3.

This clonotype was counted ten times or more. The chain has TRBV20-1 and TRBJ1-1; no definite D call. The CDR3 contains 11 residues. V shed 6 bases and J shed 1 base, with 6 bases lying between them. The V gene's germline CDR1 is DFQATT and CDR2 SNEGSKA (reference sequence). Here the CDR3 DNA reads TGCAGTGCCGGCTCGAACACTGAAGCTTTCTTT. This sequence encodes CSAGSNTEAFF.

This clonotype came up a few times. This clone may be a read error of a much larger clone one base away. The chain carries TRBV9 and TRBJ2-5, with 7 bases that match TRBD2. From germline, CDR1 is SGDLS and CDR2 YYNGEE. Trimming cost V 5 bases and J 5 bases; bases outside gene matches: 9. The CDR3 runs 14 residues. The CDR3 DNA sequence: TGTGCCAGCAGATGGGGGGGGACGGTCGAGACCCAGTACTTC. Amino acids: CASRWGGTVETQYF.

About this clonotype: The junction does not match germline at one end; this may be a read error. The chain employs TRBV29-1 and TRBJ2-1; 7 bases are shared with TRBD1. The CDR3 is made up of 11 amino acids. Germline V gene lookup returns CDR1 SQVTM and CDR2 ANQGSEA. DNA for the CDR3: TGCAGCGTCTGCAGGGGGAATGAACAGTTCTTC. Translated: CSVCRGNEQFF.

A remark on this clonotype: Being one base from a much bigger clone, this may be a read error. This sequence joins TRBV11-2 and TRBJ2-1; 13 nucleotides align to TRBD2. The CDR3 consists of 15 residues. Per germline, CDR1 SGHAT and CDR2 FQNNGV. The CDR3 DNA reads TGTGCCAGCATCTTAACCAGGACTAGCGGGGGCCATGAGTTCTTC. Translating it yields CASILTRTSGGHEFF.

Worth noting for this clonotype: This may arise from a read error, as a much more abundant clone is one base away. This chain uses TRBV20-1 with TRBJ1-1; D remains unclear. The CDR3 has 12 residues. The V gene lost 6 bases and the J gene lost 10 bases, with 18 bases spanning the gap. Germline V CDR1 and CDR2: DFQATT, SNEGSKA (reference sequence). This CDR3 is CSALLTSWGAFF. In nucleotides, the CDR3 is TGCAGTGCCCTCCTAACTTCCTGGGGAGCTTTCTTT.

This clonotype was seen just once. The CDR3 ends on some other residue instead of the conserved phenylalanine or tryptophan, so this is likely a read error. The rearrangement uses TRBV6-5 and TRBJ1-6; D not resolved. The CDR3 has 15 amino acids. CDR1 MNHEY and CDR2 SVGAGI come from the germline V gene. The CDR3 nucleotides read TGTGCCAGCCATTCCCTTGTGGGCGGGAATTTACCCCTCCACATT. The encoded protein is CASHSLVGGNLPLHI.

To note about this clonotype: One end of the junction varies from germline; a read error may be responsible. This CDR3 reads CANSYRGSGSPLHF. The CDR3 DNA reads TGTGCCAACAGTTACAGGGGTTCTGGTTCACCCCTTCACTTT. This rearrangement joins TRBV6-2 or TRBV6-3 to TRBJ1-6; 7 bases are a match to TRBD1. Germline-derived CDR1 and CDR2 are MNHEY and SVGEGT. The CDR3 sequence is 14 residues long.

This clonotype has ten or more counts. The V call is TRBV14, the J call TRBJ2-2; perhaps TRBD2 as D (7 bases). The CDR3 loop spans 16 amino acids. V shed 0 bases and J shed 6 bases, with 14 bases lying between them. Germline V CDR1 and CDR2: SGHDN, FVKESK. The CDR3 protein is CASSQEGGRISGELFF. The CDR3 region has the DNA TGTGCCAGCAGCCAAGAGGGGGGGCGAATTTCCGGGGAGCTGTTTTTT.

On this clonotype itself: At one end, the junction sequence differs from germline, possibly due to a read error. This chain connects TRBV12-3 or TRBV12-4 to TRBJ2-3; 7 nucleotides agree with TRBD1. CDR3 length: 16 amino acids. The CDR3 nucleotides read TGTGCCAACAGTTCAACCGGTACAGGGGCGACAGATATGCAGTATTTT. Protein: CANSSTGTGATDMQYF.

As to this clonotype: At one boundary the junction diverges from the germline segment, which might be a read error. V and J are TRBV10-3 and TRBJ2-7, with 10 bases identical to TRBD2. Germline V lookup: CDR1 ENHRY, CDR2 SYGVKD. This CDR3 has 16 residues. The CDR3 DNA is TGTGCCATCAGTGAGCTCGGACTAGCGGTCTCCTATGAGCAGTACTTC. This gives the protein CAISELGLAVSYEQYF.

The table lists this clonotype with a count of one. The chain links TRBV6-5 to TRBJ2-3, with D tentatively TRBD2 (6 bases). The CDR3 runs 15 residues. Germline loops: CDR1 MNHEY, CDR2 SVGAGI. V was cut by 11 bases and J by 0 bases, with 18 bases left in between. The CDR3 reads CAGDVAGSSTDTQYF. The DNA of the CDR3 is TGTGCCGGCGATGTGGCGGGATCTAGCACAGATACGCAGTATTTT.

The chain is built from TRBV20-1 and TRBJ2-4; maybe TRBD1 (6 bases). The V gene lost 8 bases and the J gene lost 2 bases, with 19 bases spanning the gap. Germline V gene lookup returns CDR1 DFQATT and CDR2 SNEGSKA (reference sequence). The CDR3 consists of 15 residues. The CDR3 protein is CSTPRGTPSKNIQYF. In nucleotides, the CDR3 is TGCAGTACCCCAAGGGGGACCCCCTCCAAAAACATTCAGTACTTC.

On this clonotype itself: A read error is likely, as this CDR3 ends without the conserved phenylalanine or tryptophan. The rearrangement uses TRBV4-3 and TRBJ2-6, with 7 bases matching TRBD1. Per the germline V gene, CDR1 is LGHNA and CDR2 is YSLEER. The CDR3 covers 19 residues. CDR3 DNA sequence: TGCGCCAGCAGCCAAGGAACAGGGGAACGTAGGTCTGGGGTCAACGTCCTGACTGTC. Protein sequence: CASSQGTGERRSGVNVLTV.

Worth noting for this clonotype: This could be a read error, since a much larger clone is one nucleotide away. V is TRBV5-1 and J is TRBJ1-1; no reliable D call. CDR1 and CDR2 from the germline V gene are SGHRS and YFSETQ. The CDR3 is 15 amino acids. The CDR3 nucleotides read TGCGCCTGCAGGCGTGGTTGGCAGGCGAACACTGAAGCTTTCTTT. Its protein is CACRRGWQANTEAFF.

A note on this clonotype: Its ends do not fully match the called genes, so a read error is possible. This sequence joins TRBV6-2 or TRBV6-3 and TRBJ2-2; possible D gene TRBD2, 7 bases. Germline lookup yields CDR1 MNHEY and CDR2 SVGEGT. This CDR3 comprises 15 residues. CDR3 nucleotides: TGTGCCAGCAGTTACGGGGGGGCTGACACTGGGGAGCTGTTATTT. Its protein product is CASSYGGADTGELLF.

As to this clonotype: A much larger clone differs from this one at a single base, so this may be a read error. This chain uses TRBV7-9 with TRBJ2-3; 9 positions match TRBD1. From germline, CDR1 is SEHNR and CDR2 FQNEAQ (reference sequence). The CDR3 contains 17 residues. The CDR3 loop is CDSSSGTGISSTDTQYF. The CDR3 nucleotides are TGTGACAGCAGCTCCGGGACAGGGATCTCTAGCACAGATACGCAGTATTTT. Together with reference TRBV7-9 and TRBJ2-3, the CDR3 gives the full variable domain: DTGVSQNPRHKITKRGQNVTFRCDPISEHNRLYWYRQTLGQGPEFLTYFQNEAQLEKSRLLSDRFSAERPKGSFSTLEIQRTEQGDSAMYLCDSSSGTGISSTDTQYFGPGTRLTVL.

In regard to this clonotype: An end of the junction differs from the germline gene, which may be a read error. The J gene is TRBJ1-5, the V gene TRBV11-2, with D perhaps being TRBD1 or TRBD2 (5 bases each). The J call could be wrong; TRBJ2-3 is a better fit for the DNA end. CDR3 length: 14 residues. CDR1 is SGHAT, CDR2 FQNNGV, per germline. CDR3 sequence (DNA): TGTGCCAGTAGCTTTTGGGGGTCCAATCAGCCCCAGTATTTT. This encodes CASSFWGSNQPQYF.

On this clonotype: A read error may account for a junction end that differs from germline. V is TRBV5-4 and J is TRBJ2-4; 8 bases fit TRBD2. CDR1 is SGHNT, CDR2 YYREEE, per germline (reference sequence). The CDR3 is 15 residues long. CDR3 in DNA: TGTGCCAGCAGCGGATATGGACTAGCCAAAAATATTCAGTACTTC. It encodes CASSGYGLAKNIQYF.

As to this clonotype: One end of the junction fails to match germline, which may point to a read error. The chain carries TRBV6-5 and TRBJ1-6; the match to TRBD1 covers 7 bases. The CDR3 totals 16 residues. The germline V gene has CDR1 MNHEY and CDR2 SVGAGI. The CDR3 reads CASIQTGSSYNSPPHF. CDR3 DNA sequence: TGTGCCAGCATCCAGACAGGGAGCTCCTATAATTCACCCCCCCACTTT.

About this clonotype itself: This may stem from a read error, because a much larger clone lies one nucleotide away. The chain links TRBV20-1 to TRBJ1-2; no reliable D call. This CDR3 comprises 11 residues. Trimming left V 6 bases short and J 4 bases short, with 9 bases between. Germline V CDR1 and CDR2: DFQATT, SNEGSKA (reference sequence). The CDR3 region is CSASECYGYTF. CDR3 nucleotides: TGCAGTGCCTCGGAGTGCTATGGCTACACCTTC.

This clonotype was observed a handful of times. Since a much larger clone is just one base distant, this may be a read error. The V call is TRBV6-5, the J call TRBJ2-5; perhaps TRBD2 as D (5 bases). The CDR3 runs to 14 residues. Germline-derived CDR1 and CDR2 are MNHEY and SVGAGI. CDR3 loop: CASSYSSSEETQCF. As DNA, the CDR3 is TGTGCCAGCAGTTACTCGAGTAGCGAGGAGACCCAGTGCTTC.

J is TRBJ1-1 and V is TRBV7-6; 9 bases are a match to TRBD1. Germline trimming cut 5 bases from V and 1 base from J; bases unmatched to any gene: 2. Germline loops: CDR1 SGHVS, CDR2 FNYEAQ. The CDR3 is 14 amino acids. The DNA of the CDR3 is TGTGCCAGCAGCAGGACAGGGGCGAACACTGAAGCTTTCTTT. Its protein product is CASSRTGANTEAFF. Combining the CDR3 with reference TRBV7-6 and TRBJ1-1 gives the whole variable domain GAGVSQSPRYKVTKRGQDVALRCDPISGHVSLYWYRQALGQGPEFLTYFNYEAQQDKSGLPNDRFSAERPEGSISTLTIQRTEQRDSAMYRCASSRTGANTEAFFGQGTRLTVV.

There are a few counts of this clonotype. The V and J genes are TRBV5-1 and TRBJ2-5; a possible D gene is TRBD1 (5 bases). The CDR3 loop spans 13 amino acids. V was trimmed by 1 base and J by 3 bases, leaving 7 bases between them. Germline-derived CDR1 and CDR2 are SGHRS and YFSETQ. In DNA form, the CDR3 reads TGCGCCAGCAGCTTGCCCAGGGAAGAGACCCAGTACTTC. Encoded protein: CASSLPREETQYF.

Worth noting for this clonotype: Lacking the conserved final phenylalanine or tryptophan, this CDR3 likely reflects a read error. V and J are TRBV6-4 and TRBJ2-3; tentatively, D is TRBD1 or TRBD2 (5 bases each). The CDR3 totals 15 residues. Per the germline V gene, CDR1 is MRHNA and CDR2 is SNTAGT. The ends were cut back, 4 bases at V and 2 bases at J, with 13 bases in the middle. In DNA form, the CDR3 reads TGTGCCAGCAGTGCCCAGAGGGGAGACACAGATACGCAGTATCTT. Protein: CASSAQRGDTDTQYL.